The 20 T cell receptor beta chains presented below share a single source sample, sequenced in a study of tumor-infiltrating lymphocytes in primary liver carcinoma. Starting from approximately 0.45 ug of total RNA, TCR beta cDNA was produced with a primer in the constant region. ARM-PCR, slightly modified, supplied the TCR beta libraries through three nested multiplex PCR rounds. For 10 cycles apiece, the opening two PCR rounds ran with TRBV1-TRBV30 forward primers and a C-beta reverse primer. TCRdb used MiXCR to reprocess the multiplex PCR reads, holding one entry per CDR3 protein. The sample holds fewer than 400,000 distinct CDR3 sequences; approximately 65% are singletons and the top ten take roughly 8.9%. It was unsorted whole blood that yielded blood RNA, and germline DNA was also extracted. Sequenced input: peripheral blood. These receptors were collected from a man between 35 and 55 years old with primary liver carcinoma and hepatitis B virus infection.

Comment on this clonotype: It may be a read error: a sequence one base away is much more abundant. This chain links TRBV4-2 with TRBJ2-1; D assignment may be TRBD1 or TRBD2 (5 bases each). The germline gives CDR1 LGHNA, CDR2 YNFKEQ. This CDR3 comprises 16 residues. V lost 4 bases, J lost 4 bases, and 17 bases lay in between. The CDR3 sequence is CASSRLHRGEYNEQFF. CDR3 nucleotide sequence: TGTGCCAGCAGCCGATTGCACCGAGGGGAATACAATGAGCAGTTCTTC.

Note on this clonotype: It is likely a read error, because the conserved phenylalanine at the end of the CDR3 is missing. This chain uses TRBV4-3 with TRBJ2-7, with D possibly being TRBD1 or TRBD2 (8 bases each). With 4 bases removed from V and 2 bases from J, the gap between germline ends came to 15 bases. The CDR3 spans 15 residues. In germline, CDR1 is LGHNA, CDR2 YSLEER. This CDR3 reads CASSPLAGQAYEQYL. The CDR3 DNA is TGCGCCAGCAGCCCCTTAGCGGGACAGGCCTACGAGCAGTACCTC.

This rearrangement joins TRBV5-1 to TRBJ2-1, with 12 bases aligning to TRBD2. Trimming cost V 7 bases and J 0 bases; bases outside gene matches: 14. Germline-derived CDR1 and CDR2 are SGHRS and YFSETQ. This CDR3 contains 19 residues. CDR3 DNA sequence: TGCGCCAGCTGCCGAGGGGCCCTAGCGGGAGGGCCCTCCTACAATGAGCAGTTCTTC. It specifies CASCRGALAGGPSYNEQFF. Full variable domain (rest looked up from reference TRBV5-1 and TRBJ2-1): KAGVTQTPRYLIKTRGQQVTLSCSPISGHRSVSWYQQTPGQGLQFLFEYFSETQRNKGNFPGRFSGRQFSNSRSEMNVSTLELGDSALYLCASCRGALAGGPSYNEQFFGPGTRLTVL.

Comments on this clonotype: Germline and junction disagree at one end, which may indicate a read error. The J gene is TRBJ2-7, the V gene TRBV11-2, with 10 bases aligning to TRBD1. Germline V lookup: CDR1 SGHAT, CDR2 FQNNGV. This CDR3 contains 15 residues. Here the CDR3 reads CASTTTGGASYEQCF. CDR3 bases: TGTGCCAGCACAACGACAGGGGGCGCCTCCTACGAGCAGTGTTTC.

The CDR3 is CASSPQGGLGRGYTEAFF. CDR3 in DNA: TGTGCCAGCAGTCCGCAGGGGGGACTGGGGCGCGGGTACACTGAAGCTTTCTTT. The chain carries TRBV12-3 or TRBV12-4 and TRBJ1-1, with 7 bases fitting TRBD1. Trimming took 5 bases from V and 3 from J; bases not matched to a gene: 18. The CDR3 is 18 residues long.

Remarks on this clonotype: The CDR3 ends on some other residue instead of the conserved phenylalanine or tryptophan, so this is likely a read error. CDR3 amino acids: CSAREAEAFS. DNA of the CDR3: TGCAGCGCTAGGGAGGCTGAAGCTTTCTCT. The chain joins TRBV29-1 to TRBJ1-1, with unresolved D. The CDR3 is made up of 10 amino acids. Per the germline V gene, CDR1 is SQVTM and CDR2 is ANQGSEA. Trimming took off 7 bases at V and 6 bases at J, with 9 bases between the two ends.

In the case of this clonotype: As the CDR3 is not closed by the conserved phenylalanine or tryptophan, this likely results from a read error. The V and J genes are TRBV28 and TRBJ2-7, with D uncertain. This CDR3 has 14 residues. Germline V gene lookup returns CDR1 MDHEN and CDR2 SYDVKM. V lost 3 bases to trimming and J lost 0 bases, with 9 bases between them. Here the CDR3 reads CASSFSVNSYEQYS. CDR3 bases: TGTGCCAGCAGTTTTTCTGTAAACTCCTACGAGCAGTACTCC.

With respect to this clonotype: This may arise from a read error, as a much more abundant clone is one base away. The chain employs TRBV12-3 or TRBV12-4 and TRBJ2-1, with D unresolved. The CDR3 is 13 amino acids. For the CDR3, the DNA is TGTGTCAGTGGTCAGCAGGCCTACAATGAGCAGTTCTTC. Encoded protein: CVSGQQAYNEQFF.

With respect to this clonotype: Since a much larger clone is just one base distant, this may be a read error. The rearrangement joins TRBV6-2 or TRBV6-3 to TRBJ2-1; TRBD2 aligns across 10 bases. J lost 7 bases, V lost 10 bases, and 16 bases had no gene match. The CDR3 runs 16 residues. Looked up from germline, CDR1 is MNHEY and CDR2 is SVGEGT. The CDR3 protein is CANTSLRTSGFNEQFF. CDR3 coding DNA: TGTGCCAACACAAGTTTACGGACTAGCGGATTTAATGAGCAGTTCTTC.

Notes on this clonotype: The junction departs from the called germline gene at one end, perhaps through a read error. The rearrangement uses TRBV12-3 or TRBV12-4 and TRBJ1-2, with D unresolved. The CDR3 runs 12 residues. In DNA form, the CDR3 reads TGTTCCAGCACTCTACTGATCGGTGGCTACACCTTC. This sequence encodes CSSTLLIGGYTF.

Remarks on this clonotype: One end of the junction is discordant with germline, which a read error may explain. The chain has TRBV4-2 and TRBJ2-2; D not certain. Germline V lookup: CDR1 LGHNA, CDR2 YNFKEQ. The CDR3 covers 15 residues. The CDR3 loop reads CASSQDLAVQGELFF. CDR3 nucleotide sequence: TGCGCCAGCAGCCAAGATCTGGCAGTGCAAGGGGAGCTGTTTTTT.

With regard to this clonotype: This may stem from a read error, because a much larger clone lies one nucleotide away. The V and J genes are TRBV6-1 and TRBJ2-1; unclear D gene. This CDR3 contains 14 residues. Germline values: CDR1 MNHNS, CDR2 SASEGT. V was pared by 3 bases and J by 6 bases, with 12 bases between. CDR3 in amino acids: CASSENNEFNEQFF. The CDR3 region has the DNA TGTGCCAGCAGTGAGAATAACGAGTTCAATGAGCAGTTCTTC.

V is TRBV6-6 and J is TRBJ2-3; D is unresolved. The DNA end is a closer match to TRBJ1-5, so the J assignment may be wrong. Germline V gene sequence: CDR1 MNHNY, CDR2 SVGAGI (reference sequence). CDR3 length: 14 amino acids. The DNA for the CDR3 is TGTGCCAGCAGAAAGGAGTATCTCACAGATACGCAGCATTTT. Its protein is CASRKEYLTDTQHF.

A word on this clonotype: This may come from a read error, since a much larger clone is one base off. The chain couples TRBV29-1 to TRBJ2-1, with D perhaps assigned TRBD1 or TRBD2 (5 bases each). The CDR3 totals 11 residues. Germline V gene lookup returns CDR1 SQVTM and CDR2 ANQGSEA. The CDR3 loop reads CNTYWGNEQFF. The CDR3 DNA reads as TGCAACACCTACTGGGGGAATGAGCAGTTCTTC.

A note on this clonotype: An end of the junction differs from the germline gene, which may be a read error. J is TRBJ2-5 and V is TRBV4-3; maybe TRBD2 (7 bases). In germline, CDR1 is LGHNA, CDR2 YSLEER. The CDR3 consists of 18 residues. CDR3 sequence: CASSQDLIGGGSLESQYF. CDR3 in DNA: TGCGCCAGCAGCCAAGACCTGATTGGCGGGGGCTCGCTAGAGTCCCAGTACTTC.

V and J are TRBV20-1 and TRBJ2-1, with D perhaps matching TRBD2 (6 bases). Germline lookup yields CDR1 DFQATT and CDR2 SNEGSKA (reference sequence). This CDR3 is 14 amino acids long. The ends were cut back, 3 bases at V and 0 bases at J, with 9 bases in the middle. CDR3 sequence reads: CSASAGSSYNEQFF. In nucleotides, the CDR3 is TGCAGTGCTAGTGCCGGGAGCTCCTACAATGAGCAGTTCTTC.

A note on this clonotype: This could be a read error, since a much larger clone is one nucleotide away. V and J are TRBV10-3 and TRBJ1-1; no reliable D call. CDR1 and CDR2 (germline): ENHRY, SYGVKD. The CDR3 has 16 residues. The CDR3 DNA follows: TGTGCCATCAGGGAGTCTCCGCCCACTCACGGGACTGAAGCTTTCTTT. Its translation: CAIRESPPTHGTEAFF.

This clonotype occurred once. The chain joins TRBV5-1 to TRBJ2-7, with 7 positions matching TRBD1. Per the germline V gene, CDR1 is SGHRS and CDR2 is YFSETQ. The V segment lost 4 bases and the J segment 10 bases; nucleotides outside the gene matches: 11. This CDR3 contains 13 residues. CDR3 sequence reads: CASSGTVYYGQYF. Here the CDR3 DNA reads TGCGCCAGCAGCGGGACAGTTTACTACGGACAGTACTTC.

About this clonotype itself: The limits of the CDR3 on the DNA are not certain, so only TCRdb's listed CDR3 is given. The V call is TRBV12-3 or TRBV12-4, the J call TRBJ1-2; TRBD1 is taken as the D call from the table, unchecked against the DNA. The CDR3 is 14 residues long, ends included. CDR3: CASSFGQGSYGYTF.

With regard to this clonotype: Given the absence of the conserved phenylalanine or tryptophan at the CDR3 end, a read error is likely. The gene calls are TRBV4-3 and TRBJ2-2, with D unclear. Germline V gene sequence: CDR1 LGHNA, CDR2 YSLEER. CDR3 size: 13 residues. In DNA form, the CDR3 reads TGCGCCTGCAGCCAAGATTGGTACGGGGAGCTGTTTCTT. It translates to CACSQDWYGELFL.